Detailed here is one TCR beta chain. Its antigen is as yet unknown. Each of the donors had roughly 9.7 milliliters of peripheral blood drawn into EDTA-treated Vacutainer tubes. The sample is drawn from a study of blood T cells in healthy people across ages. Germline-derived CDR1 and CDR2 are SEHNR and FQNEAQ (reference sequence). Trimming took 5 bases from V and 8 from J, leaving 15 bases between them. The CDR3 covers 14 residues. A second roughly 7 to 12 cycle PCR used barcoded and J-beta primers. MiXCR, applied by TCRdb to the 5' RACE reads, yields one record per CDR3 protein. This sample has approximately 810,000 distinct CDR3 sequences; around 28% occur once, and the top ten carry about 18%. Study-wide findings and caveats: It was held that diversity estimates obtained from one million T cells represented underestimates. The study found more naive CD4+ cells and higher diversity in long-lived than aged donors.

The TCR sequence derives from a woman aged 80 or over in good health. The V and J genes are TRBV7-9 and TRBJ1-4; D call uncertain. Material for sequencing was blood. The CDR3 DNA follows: TGTGCCAGCAGCCAGCACAACTCTGGGGAAAAACTGTTTTTT. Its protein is CASSQHNSGEKLFF.